The present TCR beta chain was sequenced within a study of T cell responses to AZD1222 COVID-19 vaccine (dated by TCRdb to about 2021). Concerning the study at large: TCR sequencing covered 233 trial participants: roughly 200 given two doses of AZD1222 and 26 given two doses of MenACWY control vaccine. Trial participants were enrolled by age into 18-55, 56-69 and 70-plus year subgroups, with around 150, 28 and 57 TCR-sequenced participants respectively.

On the study overall, not on this receptor specifically: In the small 56-69-year group, the increase in depth fell short of significance, most likely because of low power. Conclusions about previously exposed vaccinees are limited because only five to seven AZD1222 recipients were SARS-CoV-2 seropositive at baseline. The vaccine-associated CD4 TCRs covered the entire spike protein, and the dominant responses fell in regions 160-218 and 743-854. A significant rise in spike-specific TCR breadth and depth was observed after two AZD1222 doses relative to day 0 and relative to MenACWY recipients. Participants were mostly white British, with more females than males. The authors suggested clonal diversity may have been underestimated. Nearly half of unique spike-specific TCRs reportedly recognized epitopes outside regions mutated in the B.1.351 and B.1.1.7 variants. Because no day 14 peak-response samples were available, the repertoires could be characterized only after the peak T cell response.

CDR1 and CDR2 were assigned from the germline V gene as KGHSH and LQKENI. At the junction V is shortened by 4 bases and J by 1 base, with 13 bases in between. Its CDR3 holds 15 amino acids, cysteine through phenylalanine. Of the read, only the CDR3 DNA is kept; its 45 bases are in frame from base 1. The CDR3 regions of human TCRbeta chains were analyzed by immunosequencing. Turning to the authors' computational methods: Repertoire TCRs were matched against a reference library of SARS-CoV-2-specific TCRs generated with the MIRA antigen-specificity platform. Breadth meant the fraction of unique TCRs that were SARS-CoV-2-associated, whereas depth meant the fraction of total T cells that were SARS-CoV-2-associated. Each spike-specific TCR was assigned to its reactive spike region and to a CD4 or CD8 class using the MIRA data. Log10-transformed breadth and depth values were compared by one-way ANOVA with Sidak's multiple comparisons tests. In TCRdb, the immuneACCESS table is reduced to in-frame sequences with V and J assigned. These tables do not hold every clone; where another copy was compared, an unresolved V gene accounts for under half, and the others remain unexplained. D and trimming were read from the DNA, whereas the V and J calls and clone size are those reported in that table. This sample comprises approximately 140,000 clones, around 93% of them detected only once. The top ten clones comprise approximately 3.8% of the sample.

What the time point label conveys for this sample: about 28 days (+/-7) after the second vaccine dose. AZD1222 recipients whose second dose came at about 4 weeks and those whose second dose came at about 12 weeks were combined into one group, since spike-specific TCR depth and breadth did not differ between the two schedules. Samples from vaccinated people were obtained from the UK trials COV001 and COV002, which included a single-blind randomized controlled phase 2/3 trial of AZD1222 (ChAdOx1 nCoV-19) in healthy adults. Trial participant PBMC samples were collected at day 0 and day 28 after the second dose for TCRbeta chain sequencing. On this clone: The antigen it binds to is not known. The input lacks base qualities; no much larger clone sits a single base away.

The chain couples TRBV18 to TRBJ1-1, with a weak D call of TRBD1 (6 bases match). The source material was peripheral blood, sampled 28 days after the second AZD1222 dose. The sequence came from an adult who received the AZD1222 COVID-19 vaccine. CDR3 loop: CASSRNREGNTEAFF. The sequenced DNA: TGTGCCAGCTCACGGAACAGGGAAGGGAACACTGAAGCTTTCTTT.